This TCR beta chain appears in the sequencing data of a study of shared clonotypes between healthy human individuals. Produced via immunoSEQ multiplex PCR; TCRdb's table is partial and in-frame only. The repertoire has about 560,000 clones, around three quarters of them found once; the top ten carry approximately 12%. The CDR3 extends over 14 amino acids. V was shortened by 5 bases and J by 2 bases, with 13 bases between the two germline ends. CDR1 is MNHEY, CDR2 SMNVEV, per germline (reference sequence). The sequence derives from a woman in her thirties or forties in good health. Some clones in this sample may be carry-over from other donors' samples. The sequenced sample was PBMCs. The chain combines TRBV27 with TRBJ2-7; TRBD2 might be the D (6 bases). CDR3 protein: CASSERDFTYEQYF. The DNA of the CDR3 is TGTGCCAGCAGTGAGAGGGACTTTACCTACGAGCAGTACTTC.